Listed here is a single T cell receptor beta chain. Its antigen is not identified. The data are from a study of T cells in Graves' hyperthyroidism and ophthalmopathy. Study results and caveats: A model of 13 V-J features distinguished ophthalmopathy from stable hyperthyroidism. Appearing also in blood were most of the thyroid clonotypes expanded above 0.001.

No ophthalmopathy progression within 18 months constituted stable Graves' hyperthyroidism. Clinical symptoms, serum thyroxine and TRAb, thyroid ultrasound and orbital computed tomography together formed the diagnostic basis. Germline loops: CDR1 LGHNA, CDR2 YNFKEQ. The CDR3 consists of 15 residues. J gave up 5 bases and V 0 bases, and 5 bases lay outside the gene matches. There were TCR beta CDR3 regions amplified from RNA transcripts. A set of HTBI primers served as the primers for a first-round RT-PCR of the TCR CDR3. Each CDR3 protein gets one entry after TCRdb re-called the multiplex PCR reads with MiXCR. The table includes around 560,000 distinct CDR3 sequences, 15% to 20% detected once.

The sequenced sample consisted of blood. The sequence was obtained from a woman in her late teens or twenties with Graves' hyperthyroidism. The rearrangement joins TRBV4-2 to TRBJ1-2, with 8 bases that match TRBD1. The CDR3 loop reads CASSQETGQGYGYTF. DNA of the CDR3: TGTGCCAGCAGCCAAGAGACCGGACAGGGTTATGGCTACACCTTC.